Reported below is one T cell receptor (beta chain). Its antigen is as yet unknown. The data originate from a study of immune evolution from preneoplasia to lung adenocarcinoma. Patients had resection in Japan or China between about 2013 and 2017. Only in-frame clones appear in the TCRdb table, and some are missing; sequencing was by immunoSEQ multiplex PCR. The sample yields about 6,100 clones, 80% seen once. Notes on the study in general: Normal lung had the highest top T cell clone frequencies.

Sequencing was carried out using FFPE minimally invasive lung adenocarcinoma tissue. The sequence came from a person between 50 and 69 years old with lung adenocarcinoma.

In nucleotides, the CDR3 is TGTGCCAGCAGTCCCACCGGGAGTGGGGGGGTAGCCAAAAACATTCAGTACTTC. It codes for CASSPTGSGGVAKNIQYF. The chain employs TRBV28 and TRBJ2-4; TRBD2 matches 7 bases. Germline loops: CDR1 MDHEN, CDR2 SYDVKM. The V and J ends lost 5 bases and 0 bases, in that order; junction bases with no gene match: 13. The CDR3 has 18 amino acids.